This is a list of T cell receptor beta chains from one sample in a study of OX40 agonist ivuxolimab in advanced cancers. Only in-frame clones appear in the TCRdb table, and some are missing; sequencing was by immunoSEQ multiplex PCR. The sample has 80,000 or so clones; about nine tenths are singletons. Material: CD4+ or CD8+ T cells sorted from blood, obtained in a trial of the OX40 agonist ivuxolimab. Source of these receptors: an adult with an advanced solid tumor such as melanoma, head and neck, liver or kidney cancer. Both conserved end residues are part of each CDR3. The D gene is left open where the match is weak. Size is stated for part of the rows, as once, few or many counts, or as a class when the clone is expanded.

>TRBJ1-1|TRBV6-5|NA|NA
TGTGCCAGCATGAGGGGTGTAAAGAACACTGAAGCTTTCTTT
CASMRGVKNTEAFF
>TRBJ1-2|TRBV7-2|NA|NA
TGTGCCAGCAGCCCCGGGACGGAACCTTATGGCTACACCTTC
CASSPGTEPYGYTF
>TRBJ2-1|TRBV11-2|NA|NA
TGTGCCAGCGATAGCGCACAGAAGAGACGCGGGACGCAGTTCTTC
CASDSAQKRRGTQFF
>TRBJ1-4|TRBV4-1|NA|NA
TGCGCCAGCAGCCAAGTTGCGTCTGCAACTAATGAAAAACTGTTTTTT
CASSQVASATNEKLFF
>TRBJ1-2|TRBV5-1|NA|TRBD1
TGCGCCAGCAGCTCGGGACAGTTCAATAACTATGGCTACACCTTC
CASSSGQFNNYGYTF
>TRBJ2-1|TRBV28|NA|NA
TGTGCCAGCTCTGGGCCTGTGGCGCAGTTCTTC
CASSGPVAQFF
>TRBJ2-5|TRBV9|NA|TRBD2
TGTGCCAGCAGCACGAGACTAGCGGGGGGGCAAGAGACCCAGTACTTC
CASSTRLAGGQETQYF
>TRBJ2-5|TRBV25-1|NA|TRBD2
TGTGCCAGCAGTGATCTCGGGGGGAGGGGAGAGACCCAGTACTTC
CASSDLGGRGETQYF
>TRBJ2-1|TRBV30|NA|NA
TGTGCCTGGAGTGTTCAGAGGGGGGACTTCCAGTTCTTC
CAWSVQRGDFQFF
>TRBJ2-7|TRBV20-1|NA|NA
TGCAGTGCTAGGGTTATTGGCGAGCAGTACTTC
CSARVIGEQYF
>TRBJ2-5|TRBV25-1|NA|NA
TGTGCCAGCAGTGAATATAGAGGGGAAGAGACCCAGTACTTC
CASSEYRGEETQYF
>TRBJ1-1|TRBV2|few|NA
TGTGCCAGCAGTCCGCAGGGGAACACTGAAGCTTTCTTT
CASSPQGNTEAFF
>TRBJ2-3|TRBV7-7|NA|NA
TGTGCCAGCAGCAATACACCAAACACAGATACGCAGTATTTT
CASSNTPNTDTQYF
>TRBJ2-1|TRBV27|NA|TRBD2
TGTGCCAGCAGCATAACGGGACTAGCATACAATGAGCAGTTCTTC
CASSITGLAYNEQFF
>TRBJ2-1|TRBV5-6|once|NA
TGTGCCAGCTCGAACGGGCGGGCCTATGAGCAGTTCTTC
CASSNGRAYEQFF
>TRBJ2-3|TRBV6-1|NA|TRBD2
TGTGCCAGCAGTCCACTAGCGGGAGGGCCGGATACGCAGTATTTT
CASSPLAGGPDTQYF
>TRBJ1-6|TRBV5-4|NA|NA
TGTGCCAGCAGCCTGGACGATAATTCACCCCTCCACTTT
CASSLDDNSPLHF
>TRBJ2-7|TRBV5-4|NA|TRBD2
TGTGCCAGCAGCTTGGGTGGCGGGAGGTACGAGCAGTACTTC
CASSLGGGRYEQYF
>TRBJ2-7|TRBV9|NA|TRBD2
TGTGCCAGCAGTCTTACCAGCGGGGGTTACGAGCAGTACTTC
CASSLTSGGYEQYF
>TRBJ1-2|TRBV6-1|NA|NA
TGTGCCAGCAGTGAAGGTCCTTATGGCTACACCTTC
CASSEGPYGYTF
>TRBJ2-7|TRBV10-1|NA|NA
TGCGCCAGCAGTGAGTCGGGACCGCGGTCCTACGAGCAGTACTTC
CASSESGPRSYEQYF
>TRBJ2-6|TRBV27|NA|TRBD1
TGTGCCAGCAGTTCCCGGACAGGGCCCTCTGGGGCCAACGTCCTGACTTTC
CASSSRTGPSGANVLTF
>TRBJ2-1|TRBV6-5|NA|NA
TGTGCCAGCAGAGCTATCTCTCGCCTAAATGAGCAGTTCTTC
CASRAISRLNEQFF
>TRBJ2-3|TRBV9|NA|NA
TGTGCCAGCAGCGTGGGCGATACGCAGTATTTT
CASSVGDTQYF
>TRBJ1-5|TRBV30|NA|NA
TGTGCCTGGAGTGATTACGTAGGGCCCATACAGCATTTT
CAWSDYVGPIQHF
>TRBJ1-1|TRBV20-1|NA|NA
TGCAGTGCTGACCATATGCCAGAAGCTTTCTTT
CSADHMPEAFF
>TRBJ1-4|TRBV27|few|TRBD1
TGTGCCAGCAGAACTATAGGGACAGAATATAATGAAAAACTGTTTTTT
CASRTIGTEYNEKLFF
>TRBJ1-1|TRBV11-2|NA|NA
TGTGCCAGCAGCTTAGTGACGAACACTGAAGCTTTCTTT
CASSLVTNTEAFF
>TRBJ1-1|TRBV5-1|few|TRBD1
TGCGCCAGCAGCCAGGGGGACAGTCGGACTGAAGCTTTCTTT
CASSQGDSRTEAFF
>TRBJ2-2|TRBV10-2|NA|NA
TGCGCCAGCAGTGCGGTGGCAGGGACGACCGGGGAGCTGTTTTTT
CASSAVAGTTGELFF
>TRBJ1-6|TRBV7-8|NA|NA
TGTGCCAGCAGCTTAACATTAAGCCCTTCACCCCTCCACTTT
CASSLTLSPSPLHF
>TRBJ2-7|TRBV28|NA|NA
TGTGCCAGCAGTGATGTAGTTCCTCGGAGGTACGAGCAGTACTTC
CASSDVVPRRYEQYF
>TRBJ1-2|TRBV25-1|NA|NA
TGTGCCAGCAGTCTGGCAGGCGAAAACTATGGCTACACCTTC
CASSLAGENYGYTF
>TRBJ2-3|TRBV18|NA|TRBD2
TGTGCCAGCTCACAGGGACTACGATCGTTTTATAGCACAGATACGCAGTATTTT
CASSQGLRSFYSTDTQYF
>TRBJ2-1|TRBV18|NA|NA
TGTGCCAGCTCACCACGGGGGCGCGATGAGCAGTTCTTC
CASSPRGRDEQFF
>TRBJ1-1|TRBV10-2|few|NA
TGCGCCAGCAGAAGGACGGCGAACACTGAAGCTTTCTTT
CASRRTANTEAFF
>TRBJ1-1|TRBV5-1|NA|NA
TGCGCCAGCTTTTACAGGGAGAACACTGAAGCTTTCTTT
CASFYRENTEAFF
>TRBJ2-6|TRBV2|NA|NA
TGTGCCAGCAGCCCCGACAGGATCCGCCCTAGGTCTGGGGCCAACGTCCTGACTTTC
CASSPDRIRPRSGANVLTF
>TRBJ1-2|TRBV5-1|NA|NA
TGCGCCAGCAGCTCGTCGACAGCACAGCCTTATGGCTACACCTTC
CASSSSTAQPYGYTF
>TRBJ2-1|TRBV28|NA|NA
TGTGCCAGCAGCCGAAAAAGCGGCCGGACCTACAATGAGCAGTTCTTC
CASSRKSGRTYNEQFF
>TRBJ2-7|TRBV11-1|once|NA
TGTGCCAGCTCCTACAGGTCGCGAGGAGCCTACGAGCAGTACTTC
CASSYRSRGAYEQYF
>TRBJ1-5|TRBV7-2|NA|NA
TGTGCCAGCAGCTTCTCGGGAAATCAGCCCCAGCATTTT
CASSFSGNQPQHF
>TRBJ2-1|TRBV13|NA|TRBD2
TGTGCCAGCAGCGCCCGGACTCTAGCGGGAGGGTACAATGAGCAGTTCTTC
CASSARTLAGGYNEQFF
>TRBJ2-2|TRBV19|few|NA
TGTGCCAGTAGCCCGACTAGAAGAGTCGGGGAGCTGTTTTTT
CASSPTRRVGELFF
>TRBJ1-3|TRBV29-1|NA|TRBD1
TGCAGCGTTGGGACAGGGGAATTCTCTGGAAACACCATATATTTT
CSVGTGEFSGNTIYF
>TRBJ1-5|TRBV30|NA|TRBD1
TGTGCCTGGAGTAGAGACAGGGGTTTATCAAGCAATCAGCCCCAGCATTTT
CAWSRDRGLSSNQPQHF
>TRBJ1-5|TRBV2|NA|NA
TGTGCCAGCAGGGCGGTTCAGGTCGCAAATCAGCCCCAGCATTTT
CASRAVQVANQPQHF
>TRBJ1-6|TRBV9|NA|NA
TGTGCCAGCAGCTCCAGGGTTTTCAATTCACCCCTCCACTTT
CASSSRVFNSPLHF
>TRBJ2-5|TRBV27|NA|TRBD2
TGTGCCAGCCGTCGGACTAGCGGGAGAGAGACCCAGTACTTC
CASRRTSGRETQYF
>TRBJ1-5|TRBV30|NA|NA
TGTGCCTGGAGTGCGGGGGCGAGGAGCAATCAGCCCCAGCATTTT
CAWSAGARSNQPQHF
>TRBJ1-1|TRBV5-1|NA|NA
TGCGCCAGCAGCTTGGACCGGACTGAAGCTTTCTTT
CASSLDRTEAFF
>TRBJ1-1|TRBV21-1|NA|NA
TGTGCCAGCAGCAGCGCAGCGAAGAACACTGAAGCTTTCTTT
CASSSAAKNTEAFF
>TRBJ2-5|TRBV7-9|NA|TRBD2
TGTGCCAGCAGCCTCGGGGGGTCTTTCCAAGAGACCCAGTACTTC
CASSLGGSFQETQYF
>TRBJ1-4|TRBV5-4|NA|TRBD1
TGTGCCAGCAGCTCACCCGGGACAGGGATTGAAAAACTGTTTTTT
CASSSPGTGIEKLFF
>TRBJ2-1|TRBV7-8|NA|TRBD2
TGTGCCAGCAGCTTAGTAGGCGGGAGGTTGGGGAATGAGCAGTTCTTC
CASSLVGGRLGNEQFF
>TRBJ2-2|TRBV30|NA|NA
TGTGCCTGGAGTTTGGTTTCCGGGGAGCTGTTTTTT
CAWSLVSGELFF
>TRBJ1-3|TRBV25-1|NA|NA
TGTGCCAGCAGTGATCTAAATCTCTCTGGAAACACCATATATTTT
CASSDLNLSGNTIYF
>TRBJ1-4|TRBV19|NA|NA
TGTGCCAGTAGTATGCGGGGGCCCGATGAAAAACTGTTTTTT
CASSMRGPDEKLFF
>TRBJ2-1|TRBV14|few|TRBD1
TGTGCCAGCAGCCAAGATATAGGGGGCGATGAGCAGTTCTTC
CASSQDIGGDEQFF